The next 32 T cell receptor beta chains were all read from a single sample in a study of CD8 T cells in Susac syndrome. Random hexamers were used to reverse transcribe the RNA input (about 0.45 to 1 ug). TCRdb reprocessed the immunoSEQ multiplex PCR reads via MiXCR and lists one record per CDR3 protein. Here the sample spans over 200,000 distinct CDR3 sequences, 95% being singletons. The source material was CD4+ T cells from PBMCs. The receptor set was obtained from a human donor with multiple sclerosis.

The chain is built from TRBV6-4 and TRBJ2-1, with 7 positions matching TRBD1. The CDR3 sequence is 15 residues long. The germline CDR1 and CDR2 sequences are MRHNA and SNTAGT. The junction had 4 bases not matched to a gene; V was cut back by 5 bases and J by 0 bases. The CDR3 spells CASSSDRASYNEQFF. In DNA form, the CDR3 reads TGTGCCAGCAGTTCTGACAGGGCCTCCTACAATGAGCAGTTCTTC.

The V gene is TRBV6-6, the J gene TRBJ2-7; possibly TRBD1 or TRBD2 for D (5 bases each). Germline V gene data show CDR1 as MNHNY and CDR2 as SVGAGI (reference sequence). This CDR3 contains 14 residues. V gave up 5 bases and J gave up 0 bases, with 11 bases separating them. The CDR3 DNA follows: TGTGCCAGCAGTCCGGGACGGAGCTCCTACGAGCAGTACGTC. This sequence encodes CASSPGRSSYEQYV.

The chain links TRBV30 to TRBJ2-1; D perhaps matches TRBD1 (6 bases). Trimming stripped 4 bases from V and 7 bases from J, with 11 bases between. Per the germline V gene, CDR1 is GTSNPN and CDR2 is SVGIG (reference sequence). The CDR3 runs to 12 residues. The CDR3 coding sequence is TGTGCCTGGATGGGGGCCAATAATGAGCAGTTCTTC. This encodes CAWMGANNEQFF.

The rearrangement links TRBV29-1 to TRBJ2-5, with D perhaps TRBD2 (6 bases). Germline-derived CDR1 and CDR2 are SQVTM and ANQGSEA. Trimming stripped 3 bases from V and 5 bases from J, with 13 bases between. This CDR3 is built from 13 residues. The CDR3 coding sequence is TGCAGCGTTGAGGTGGCTGGGGGGGAGACCCAGTACTTC. This encodes CSVEVAGGETQYF.

J is TRBJ2-5 and V is TRBV7-2; D not certain. This CDR3 has 14 residues. Germline CDR1 and CDR2: SGHTA and FQGNSA. Trimming left V 2 bases short and J 2 bases short, with 9 bases between. Written as DNA, the CDR3 is TGTGCCAGCAGCTTACGAGTTTCACAAGAGACCCAGTACTTC. Protein product: CASSLRVSQETQYF.

This chain links TRBV3-1 with TRBJ1-2; D call uncertain. Germline assignment: CDR1 LGHDT and CDR2 YNNKEL (reference sequence). Trimming took 5 bases from V and 4 from J, leaving 14 bases between them. The CDR3 length is 14 residues. In DNA, the CDR3 is TGTGCCAGCAGCTACTCCATTGGTTCCTATGGCTACACCTTC. The encoded protein is CASSYSIGSYGYTF.

The J gene is TRBJ1-6, the V gene TRBV3-1, with TRBD1 as a possible D gene (6 bases). V was pared by 5 bases and J by 4 bases, with 9 bases between. CDR3 length: 14 amino acids. Germline V gene sequence: CDR1 LGHDT, CDR2 YNNKEL (reference sequence). The CDR3 reads CASSFGQYNSPLHF. In nucleotides, the CDR3 is TGTGCCAGCAGCTTCGGACAGTATAATTCACCCCTCCACTTT.

This rearrangement joins TRBV25-1 to TRBJ1-6; D is uncertain. V lost 3 bases and J lost 0, with 12 bases in between. The germline gives CDR1 MGHDK, CDR2 SYGVNS. The CDR3 is 17 residues long. The CDR3, as DNA: TGTGCCAGCAGTGATTATCGGGAGAGCTCCTATAATTCACCCCTCCACTTT. Its protein is CASSDYRESSYNSPLHF.

This clonotype was recorded once. The chain recombines TRBV7-6 with TRBJ2-6; D ambiguous. This CDR3 region has 15 residues. Germline V lookup: CDR1 SGHVS, CDR2 FNYEAQ. V was shortened by 5 bases and J by 0 bases, with 8 bases between the two germline ends. The CDR3 DNA reads as TGTGCCAGCAGCCGAAGTGACTCTGGGGCCAACGTCCTGACTTTC. This gives the protein CASSRSDSGANVLTF. Complete variable domain (other parts from reference TRBV7-6 and TRBJ2-6): GAGVSQSPRYKVTKRGQDVALRCDPISGHVSLYWYRQALGQGPEFLTYFNYEAQQDKSGLPNDRFSAERPEGSISTLTIQRTEQRDSAMYRCASSRSDSGANVLTFGAGSRLTVL.

The V gene is TRBV30, the J gene TRBJ2-1; no firm D call. V lost 1 base to trimming and J lost 5 bases, with 6 bases between them. The CDR3 has 12 residues. The germline CDR1 and CDR2 sequences are GTSNPN and SVGIG (reference sequence). The CDR3 loop reads CAWSANDNEQFF. The CDR3 nucleotides are TGTGCCTGGAGTGCTAATGACAATGAGCAGTTCTTC. Full variable domain (remainder filled in from reference TRBV30 and TRBJ2-1): SQTIHQWPATLVQPVGSPLSLECTVEGTSNPNLYWYRQAAGRGLQLLFYSVGIGQISSEVPQNLSASRPQDRQFILSSKKLLLSDSGFYLCAWSANDNEQFFGPGTRLTVL.

In its sample, this clonotype was seen once. V and J are TRBV29-1 and TRBJ2-7; D remains unclear. The V end was cut by 4 bases, the J end by 0 bases, with 7 bases between. The CDR3 length is 12 residues. Germline loops: CDR1 SQVTM, CDR2 ANQGSEA. The CDR3 region has the DNA TGCAGCGTTGGACGGACCTCCTACGAGCAGTACTTC. It is translated as CSVGRTSYEQYF.

The J gene is TRBJ1-5, the V gene TRBV20-1; a weak D match, TRBD1 (5 bases). The V and J ends lost 1 base and 4 bases respectively, with 14 bases between them. CDR3 size: 15 residues. From germline, CDR1 is DFQATT and CDR2 SNEGSKA (reference sequence). The CDR3 protein is CSARAAGQGNQPQHF. The CDR3 DNA reads TGCAGTGCTAGAGCGGCGGGGCAGGGAAATCAGCCCCAGCATTTT.

This clonotype was observed a single time. The chain recombines TRBV7-9 with TRBJ1-1; no firm D call. Germline values: CDR1 SEHNR, CDR2 FQNEAQ (reference sequence). Trimming left V 1 base short and J 8 bases short, with 5 bases between. This CDR3 is built from 11 residues. DNA for the CDR3: TGTGCCAGCAGCTTAGTTGAAGAAGCTTTCTTT. This codes for CASSLVEEAFF.

The J gene is TRBJ2-5, the V gene TRBV5-4, with D unclear. Trimming took 3 bases from V and 12 from J, leaving 12 bases between them. The CDR3 has 11 amino acids. Germline-derived CDR1 and CDR2 are SGHNT and YYREEE (reference sequence). CDR3 bases: TGTGCCAGCAGCTCGACAATAACTGAGTACTTC. Translated: CASSSTITEYF.

The chain employs TRBV7-3 and TRBJ2-2; D may be TRBD1 (6 bases). The CDR3 covers 18 residues. With 5 bases removed from V and 0 bases from J, the gap between germline ends came to 19 bases. Germline V gene sequence: CDR1 SGHTA, CDR2 FQGTGA. This CDR3 is CASSRHSDRIANTGELFF. In DNA form, the CDR3 reads TGTGCCAGCAGCCGCCACTCGGACAGAATAGCGAACACCGGGGAGCTGTTTTTT.

The chain recombines TRBV15 with TRBJ2-7, with 7 nucleotides matching TRBD2. The V segment lost 0 bases and the J segment 4 bases; nucleotides outside the gene matches: 9. Per the germline V gene, CDR1 is LNHNV and CDR2 is YYDKDF (reference sequence). This CDR3 region has 16 residues. The CDR3: CATSRERGSSIYEQYF. CDR3 nucleotides: TGTGCCACCAGCAGAGAGCGGGGGTCGTCCATTTACGAGCAGTACTTC.

CDR3 DNA sequence: TGTGCCAGCAGTGAACCCAGGGCGGTGGGTAATTCACCCCTCCACTTT. This codes for CASSEPRAVGNSPLHF. This chain joins TRBV2 and TRBJ1-6, with D possibly being TRBD1 (5 bases). The CDR3 covers 16 residues. The V gene lost 2 bases and the J gene lost 6 bases, with 14 bases spanning the gap. Germline lookup yields CDR1 SNHLY and CDR2 FYNNEI. The entire variable domain, with the rest obtained from reference TRBV2 and TRBJ1-6, is as follows: EPEVTQTPSHQVTQMGQEVILRCVPISNHLYFYWYRQILGQKVEFLVSFYNNEISEKSEIFDDQFSVERPDGSNFTLKIRSTKLEDSAMYFCASSEPRAVGNSPLHFGNGTRLTVT.

J is TRBJ2-2 and V is TRBV7-3; weak D call: TRBD1 (5 bases). Germline CDR1 SGHTA, CDR2 FQGTGA. This CDR3 has 14 residues. V was trimmed by 6 bases and J by 3 bases, leaving 11 bases between them. CDR3 region: CASSFDRDTGELFF. For the CDR3, the DNA is TGTGCCAGCAGTTTCGACAGAGACACCGGGGAGCTGTTTTTT.

This chain uses TRBV5-1 with TRBJ2-7; 7 nucleotides line up with TRBD2. V lost 4 bases and J lost 6; bases outside the gene matches: 10. CDR1 and CDR2 (germline): SGHRS, YFSETQ. The CDR3 is made up of 14 amino acids. Written as DNA, the CDR3 is TGCGCCAGCAGCATCGCCCAGACTAGCTCCGAGCAGTACTTC. Translating it yields CASSIAQTSSEQYF.

The rearrangement links TRBV19 to TRBJ2-3; 7 nucleotides align to TRBD1. From germline, CDR1 is LNHDA and CDR2 SQIVND (reference sequence). Trimming removed 5 bases from V and 3 bases from J; junction bases left unmatched: 8. The length of the CDR3 is 15 residues. CDR3 sequence reads: CASSAPVTGTDTQYF. The CDR3 coding sequence is TGTGCCAGTAGTGCCCCGGTGACAGGGACAGATACGCAGTATTTT.

The chain carries TRBV7-2 and TRBJ2-3; D perhaps matches TRBD2 (6 bases). The length of the CDR3 is 15 residues. Germline V gene lookup returns CDR1 SGHTA and CDR2 FQGNSA. Trimming left V 2 bases short and J 4 bases short, with 13 bases between. CDR3 nucleotides: TGTGCCAGCAGCTTACTGGCTAGCGTTGCAGATACGCAGTATTTT. Its protein is CASSLLASVADTQYF.

CDR3 amino acids: CASSLGLGYGYTF. For the CDR3, the DNA is TGTGCCAGCAGCTTAGGGCTGGGCTATGGCTACACCTTC. The rearrangement uses TRBV3-1 and TRBJ1-2; no clear D gene. This CDR3 comprises 13 residues. CDR1 and CDR2 from the germline V gene are LGHDT and YNNKEL (reference sequence). V was cut by 5 bases and J by 4 bases, with 11 bases left in between.

The rearrangement uses TRBV29-1 and TRBJ2-1; 8 bases match TRBD2. Looked up from germline, CDR1 is SQVTM and CDR2 is ANQGSEA. Trimming took 4 bases from V and 5 from J; bases not matched to a gene: 7. CDR3 size: 14 residues. CDR3 DNA sequence: TGCAGCGTTGTAGGACTAGCAACTGACAATGAGCAGTTCTTC. Protein product: CSVVGLATDNEQFF.

The rearrangement joins TRBV27 to TRBJ2-1, with D hard to call. CDR1 and CDR2 (germline): MNHEY, SMNVEV (reference sequence). This CDR3 has 16 residues. The V gene lost 3 bases and the J gene lost 6 bases, with 18 bases spanning the gap. The CDR3 region has the DNA TGTGCCAGCAGTTTCTTATCGGCAGATTGGGGCAATGAGCAGTTCTTC. Its translation is CASSFLSADWGNEQFF.

The J gene is TRBJ1-2, the V gene TRBV7-9, with unresolved D. Germline V gene data show CDR1 as SEHNR and CDR2 as FQNEAQ (reference sequence). This CDR3 spans 14 amino acids. V was pared by 5 bases and J by 8 bases, with 18 bases between. The CDR3 region is CASSVGEGARGYTF. CDR3 DNA sequence: TGTGCCAGCAGCGTTGGTGAGGGCGCGCGGGGCTACACCTTC.

The rearrangement uses TRBV7-8 and TRBJ1-1, with TRBD1 as a possible D gene (6 bases). The CDR3 length is 15 residues. V was cut by 1 base and J by 1 base, with 10 bases left in between. The germline gives CDR1 SGHVS, CDR2 FQNEAQ. CDR3 region: CASSLETGRNTEAFF. CDR3 sequence (DNA): TGTGCCAGCAGCTTAGAGACAGGCAGGAACACTGAAGCTTTCTTT.

V and J are TRBV29-1 and TRBJ2-1; D unclear. This CDR3 is 13 amino acids long. V dropped 4 bases and J dropped 0 bases, with 7 bases sitting between them. Germline V CDR1 and CDR2: SQVTM, ANQGSEA. The CDR3 DNA sequence: TGCAGCGTTGGTCCGGGCTCCTACAATGAGCAGTTCTTC. This gives the protein CSVGPGSYNEQFF.

V and J are TRBV3-1 and TRBJ2-7, with a weak D call TRBD1 (6 bases). Looked up from germline, CDR1 is LGHDT and CDR2 is YNNKEL (reference sequence). V lost 3 bases to trimming and J lost 3 bases, with 15 bases between them. The CDR3 covers 15 residues. The CDR3 sequence: CASSQTGRPSYEQYV. DNA of the CDR3: TGTGCCAGCAGCCAGACAGGCCGCCCAAGCTACGAGCAGTACGTC.

The V and J genes are TRBV19 and TRBJ2-1, with TRBD2 matching 7 bases. The CDR3 covers 11 residues. Germline assignment: CDR1 LNHDA and CDR2 SQIVND (reference sequence). V gave up 6 bases and J gave up 8 bases; unmatched junction bases: 1. CDR3 coding DNA: TGTGCCAGTAGAACTAGCGATGAGCAGTTCTTC. The encoded protein is CASRTSDEQFF.

This clonotype showed up just once. The chain combines TRBV30 with TRBJ1-2; the D gene is possibly TRBD1 (6 bases). The CDR3 has 13 amino acids. Germline V gene data show CDR1 as GTSNPN and CDR2 as SVGIG (reference sequence). V lost 0 bases and J 6 bases, leaving 11 bases between the germline ends. Here the CDR3 reads CAWSVQGRNGYTF. The CDR3 bases are TGTGCCTGGAGTGTACAGGGTAGGAATGGCTACACCTTC.

The chain combines TRBV5-4 with TRBJ2-7; 7 nucleotides agree with TRBD1. From germline, CDR1 is SGHNT and CDR2 YYREEE (reference sequence). CDR3 length: 15 amino acids. V shed 6 bases and J 2 bases; nucleotides not matched to a gene: 11. The CDR3 bases are TGTGCCAGCAAATCCGGGACAGATCCTACCTACGAGCAGTACGTC. It encodes CASKSGTDPTYEQYV.

This chain joins TRBV30 and TRBJ1-4, with a tentative D call TRBD1 (5 bases). V gave up 4 bases and J gave up 0 bases, with 12 bases separating them. CDR1 GTSNPN and CDR2 SVGIG come from the germline V gene (reference sequence). The CDR3 runs 15 residues. In DNA form, the CDR3 reads TGTGCCTGGACCCCAGGGAGTTCAACTAATGAAAAACTGTTTTTT. Translation gives CAWTPGSSTNEKLFF.